One sample yielded the 4 T cell receptor beta chains listed below, sequenced in a study of cytomegalovirus exposure and HLA in healthy donors. Primers included in the PCR were 60 Vbeta and 13 Jbeta primers. Sequencing was performed with immunoSEQ multiplex PCR; in TCRdb, only in-frame clones are kept and a portion is missing. Among about 80,000 clones listed, about 79% were seen once. The source material was PBMCs. These receptors all come from a woman between 35 and 50 years old in good health and CMV-seronegative.

The rearrangement links TRBV7-9 to TRBJ1-3, with D hard to call. Germline V lookup: CDR1 SEHNR, CDR2 FQNEAQ (reference sequence). This CDR3 region has 16 residues. V gave up 2 bases and J gave up 0 bases, with 11 bases separating them. The CDR3 here is CASSLNTTSSGNTIYF. As DNA, the CDR3 is TGTGCCAGCAGCTTAAACACAACAAGCTCTGGAAACACCATATATTTT.

The chain has TRBV7-9 and TRBJ2-1, with TRBD2 identical over 13 bases. The junction had 11 bases not matched to a gene; V was cut back by 3 bases and J by 15 bases. The CDR3 is 15 residues long. The germline CDR1 and CDR2 sequences are SEHNR and FQNEAQ (reference sequence). Here the CDR3 reads CASSLTSGRPRSPFF. CDR3 sequence (DNA): TGTGCCAGCAGCTTGACTAGCGGGAGGCCTAGGTCCCCGTTCTTC.

The chain is built from TRBV20-1 and TRBJ1-2, with D possibly being TRBD1 (6 bases). Trimming took off 6 bases at V and 14 bases at J, with 16 bases between the two ends. This CDR3 contains 10 residues. Germline V gene sequence: CDR1 DFQATT, CDR2 SNEGSKA (reference sequence). The CDR3 loop is CSALNPGQTF. CDR3 DNA: TGCAGTGCACTGAACCCCGGACAGACCTTC.

V gene TRBV6-6 combines with J gene TRBJ1-6; no firm D call. This CDR3 spans 15 amino acids. The V gene's germline CDR1 is MNHNY and CDR2 SVGAGI (reference sequence). Deletions cut 0 bases from V and 7 bases from J, with 10 bases between. The CDR3 reads CASSYSLPSNSPLHF. CDR3 bases: TGTGCCAGCAGTTACTCCCTTCCCTCCAATTCACCCCTCCACTTT.